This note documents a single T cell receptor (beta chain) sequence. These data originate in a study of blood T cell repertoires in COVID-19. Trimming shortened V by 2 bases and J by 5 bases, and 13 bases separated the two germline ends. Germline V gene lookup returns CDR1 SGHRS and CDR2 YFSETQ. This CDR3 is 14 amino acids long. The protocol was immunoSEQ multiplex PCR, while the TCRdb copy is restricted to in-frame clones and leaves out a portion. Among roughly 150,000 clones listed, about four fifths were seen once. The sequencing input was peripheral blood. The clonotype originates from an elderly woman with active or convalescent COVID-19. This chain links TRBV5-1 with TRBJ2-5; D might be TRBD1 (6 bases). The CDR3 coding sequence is TGCGCCAGCAGCTTTAACAGGGTGGGCGAGACCCAGTACTTC. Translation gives CASSFNRVGETQYF.